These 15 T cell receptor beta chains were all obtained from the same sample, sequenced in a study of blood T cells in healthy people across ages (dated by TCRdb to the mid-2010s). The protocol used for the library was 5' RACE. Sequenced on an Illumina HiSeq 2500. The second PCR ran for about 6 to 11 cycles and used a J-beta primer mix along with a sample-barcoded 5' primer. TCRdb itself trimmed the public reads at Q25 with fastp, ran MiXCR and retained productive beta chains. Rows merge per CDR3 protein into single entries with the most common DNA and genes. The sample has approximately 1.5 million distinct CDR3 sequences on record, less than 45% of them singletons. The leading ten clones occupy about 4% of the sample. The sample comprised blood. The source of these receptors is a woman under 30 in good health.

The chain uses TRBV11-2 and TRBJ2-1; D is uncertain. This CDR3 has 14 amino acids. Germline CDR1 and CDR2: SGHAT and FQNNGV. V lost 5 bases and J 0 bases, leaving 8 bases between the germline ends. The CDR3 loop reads CASSREFSYNEQFF. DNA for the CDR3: TGTGCCAGCAGCAGGGAATTCTCCTACAATGAGCAGTTCTTC.

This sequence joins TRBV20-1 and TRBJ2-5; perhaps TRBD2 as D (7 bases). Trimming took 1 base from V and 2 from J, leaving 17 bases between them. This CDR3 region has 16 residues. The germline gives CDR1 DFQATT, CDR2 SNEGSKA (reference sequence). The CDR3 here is CSARGDGGGFQETQYF. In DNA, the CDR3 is TGCAGTGCTAGAGGAGACGGCGGGGGCTTTCAAGAGACCCAGTACTTC.

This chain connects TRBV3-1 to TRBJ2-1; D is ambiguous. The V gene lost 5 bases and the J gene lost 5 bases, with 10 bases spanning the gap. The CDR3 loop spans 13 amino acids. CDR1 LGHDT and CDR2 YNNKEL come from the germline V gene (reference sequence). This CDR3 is CASSKVSNNEQFF. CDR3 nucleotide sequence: TGTGCCAGCAGCAAGGTGAGCAACAATGAGCAGTTCTTC.

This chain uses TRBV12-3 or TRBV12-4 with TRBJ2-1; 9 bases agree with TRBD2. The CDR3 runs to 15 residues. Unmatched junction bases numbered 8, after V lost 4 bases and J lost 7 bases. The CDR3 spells CASSSWTSEVNEQFF. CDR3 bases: TGTGCCAGCAGTTCTTGGACTAGCGAGGTGAATGAGCAGTTCTTC.

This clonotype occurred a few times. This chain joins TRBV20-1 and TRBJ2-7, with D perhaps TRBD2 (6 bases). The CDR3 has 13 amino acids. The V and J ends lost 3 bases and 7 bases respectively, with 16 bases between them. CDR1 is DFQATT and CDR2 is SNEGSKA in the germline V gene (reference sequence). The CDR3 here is CSASLTGGREQYF. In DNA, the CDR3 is TGCAGTGCTAGTCTAACCGGGGGAAGGGAGCAGTACTTC.

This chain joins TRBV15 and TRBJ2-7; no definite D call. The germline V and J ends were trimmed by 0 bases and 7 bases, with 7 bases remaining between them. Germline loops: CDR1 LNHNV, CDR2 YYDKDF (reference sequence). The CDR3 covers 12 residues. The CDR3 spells CATSRDRREQYF. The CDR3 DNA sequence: TGTGCCACCAGCAGAGATCGACGGGAGCAGTACTTC.

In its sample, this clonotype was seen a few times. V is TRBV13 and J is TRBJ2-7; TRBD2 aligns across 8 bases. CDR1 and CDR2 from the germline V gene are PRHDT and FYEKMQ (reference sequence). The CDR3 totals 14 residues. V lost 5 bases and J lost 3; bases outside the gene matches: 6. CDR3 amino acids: CASSLGLGNYEQYF. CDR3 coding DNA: TGTGCCAGCAGCCTGGGACTAGGGAACTACGAGCAGTACTTC.

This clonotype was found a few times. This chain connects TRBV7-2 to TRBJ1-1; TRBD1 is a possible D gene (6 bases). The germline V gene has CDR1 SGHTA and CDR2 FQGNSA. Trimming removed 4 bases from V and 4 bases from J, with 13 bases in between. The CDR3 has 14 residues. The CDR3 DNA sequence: TGTGCCAGCAGCTCACAGGGAGGGACCACTGAAGCTTTCTTT. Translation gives CASSSQGGTTEAFF.

This CDR3 is CASSFRGPGELFF. As DNA, the CDR3 is TGTGCCAGCAGTTTCCGGGGGCCCGGGGAGCTGTTTTTT. The V call is TRBV12-3 or TRBV12-4, the J call TRBJ2-2; D is tentatively TRBD1 or TRBD2 (6 bases each). This CDR3 region has 13 residues. Trimming left V 3 bases short and J 6 bases short, with 8 bases between.

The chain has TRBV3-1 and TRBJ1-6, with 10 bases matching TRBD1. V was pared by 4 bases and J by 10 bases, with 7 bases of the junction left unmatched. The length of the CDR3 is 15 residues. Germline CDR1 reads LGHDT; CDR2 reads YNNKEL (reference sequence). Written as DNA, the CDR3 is TGTGCCAGCAGCCGCCCGGGACAGGGGATATCACCCCTCCACTTT. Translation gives CASSRPGQGISPLHF.

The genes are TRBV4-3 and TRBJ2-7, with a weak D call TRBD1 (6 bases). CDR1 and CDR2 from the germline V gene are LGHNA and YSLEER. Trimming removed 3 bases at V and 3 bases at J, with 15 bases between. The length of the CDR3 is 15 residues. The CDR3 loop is CASSQIPGQSYEQYF. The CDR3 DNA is TGCGCCAGCAGCCAGATCCCGGGACAAAGCTACGAGCAGTACTTC.

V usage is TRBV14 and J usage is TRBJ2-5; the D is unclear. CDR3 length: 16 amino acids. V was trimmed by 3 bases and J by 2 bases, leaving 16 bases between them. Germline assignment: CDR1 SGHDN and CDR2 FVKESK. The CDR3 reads CASSHPSLRLQETQYF. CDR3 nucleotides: TGTGCCAGCAGCCATCCGAGCCTGCGGTTACAAGAGACCCAGTACTTC.

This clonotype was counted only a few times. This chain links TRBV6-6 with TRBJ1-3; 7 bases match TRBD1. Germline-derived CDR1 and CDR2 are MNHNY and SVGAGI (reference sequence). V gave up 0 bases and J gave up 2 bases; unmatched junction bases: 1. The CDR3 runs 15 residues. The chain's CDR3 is CASSYSQGTGNTIYF. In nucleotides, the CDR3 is TGTGCCAGCAGTTACTCACAGGGGACTGGAAACACCATATATTTT.

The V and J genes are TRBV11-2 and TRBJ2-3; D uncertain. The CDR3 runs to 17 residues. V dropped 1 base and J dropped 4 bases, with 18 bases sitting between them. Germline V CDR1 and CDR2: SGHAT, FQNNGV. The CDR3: CASSLGAQPTGADTQYF. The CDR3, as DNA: TGTGCCAGCAGCTTAGGGGCTCAGCCCACCGGCGCAGATACGCAGTATTTT.

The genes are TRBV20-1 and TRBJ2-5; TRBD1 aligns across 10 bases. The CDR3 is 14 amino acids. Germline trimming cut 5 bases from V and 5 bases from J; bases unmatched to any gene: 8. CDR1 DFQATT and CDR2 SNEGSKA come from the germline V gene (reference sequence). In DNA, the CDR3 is TGCAGTGCTCGCGACAGGGGGCGGATCGAGACCCAGTACTTC. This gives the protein CSARDRGRIETQYF.